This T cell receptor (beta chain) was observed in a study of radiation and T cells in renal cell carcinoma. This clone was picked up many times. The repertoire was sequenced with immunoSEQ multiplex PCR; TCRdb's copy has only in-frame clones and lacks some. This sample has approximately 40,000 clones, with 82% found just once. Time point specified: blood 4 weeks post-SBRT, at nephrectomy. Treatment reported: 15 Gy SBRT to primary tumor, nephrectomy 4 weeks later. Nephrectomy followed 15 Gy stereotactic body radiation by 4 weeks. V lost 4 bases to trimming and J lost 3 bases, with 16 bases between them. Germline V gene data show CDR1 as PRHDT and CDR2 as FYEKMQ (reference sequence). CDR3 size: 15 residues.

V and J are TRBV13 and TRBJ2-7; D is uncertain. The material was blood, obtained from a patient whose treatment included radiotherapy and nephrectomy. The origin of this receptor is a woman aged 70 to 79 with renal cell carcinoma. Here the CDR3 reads CASSSASGVDYEQYF. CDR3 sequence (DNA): TGTGCCAGCAGCTCTGCTTCCGGAGTTGACTACGAGCAGTACTTC.